This T cell receptor beta chain came from a study of T cell responses to AZD1222 COVID-19 vaccine. Germline CDR1 and CDR2: SGHRS and YFSETQ. Trimming removed 7 bases from V and 2 bases from J; junction bases left unmatched: 5. The CDR3 totals 13 residues. Sequencing used immunoSEQ multiplex PCR; TCRdb keeps in-frame clones, though not all of them. The table has approximately 99,000 clones, 91% seen once; the top ten hold 6.5% to 8.5%. The gene calls are TRBV5-1 and TRBJ2-5, with 7 bases identical to TRBD1. The source is an adult who received the AZD1222 COVID-19 vaccine. The sample consisted of peripheral blood, taken 28 days after the second AZD1222 dose. For the CDR3, the DNA is TGCGCCAGCGGACGGACAGGACAAGAGACCCAGTACTTC. Translated, it gives CASGRTGQETQYF.